This TCR beta chain was sequenced in a study of cytomegalovirus exposure and HLA in healthy donors. The PCR made use of 60 Vbeta and 13 Jbeta primers. Per the authors' pipeline: Unique TCR beta chains totaled some 78 million in a later count, with roughly 12 million of them shared. The protocol was immunoSEQ multiplex PCR, while the TCRdb copy is restricted to in-frame clones and leaves out a portion. The DNA gave D and trimming, while V, J and clone size come from that table. The sample lists roughly 130,000 clones; 61% were seen once. Points from the study as a whole: V- and J-gene trimming in TCR beta was tied to a missense DCLRE1C variant by an analysis performed later.

This clone was counted between two and nine times. Its cognate antigen is unknown. The CDR3 runs 16 residues. The germline CDR1 and CDR2 sequences are SGHRS and YFSETQ. The V end lost 4 bases, the J end lost 0 bases, and 15 bases lay between the germline ends. The chain combines TRBV5-1 with TRBJ2-3; D might be TRBD1 (5 bases). The specimen was PBMCs. This sequence originates from a male donor in good health and CMV-seronegative. Here the CDR3 DNA reads TGCGCCAGCAGCCCCGGACCTGGGGCAAGCACAGATACGCAGTATTTT. It codes for CASSPGPGASTDTQYF.